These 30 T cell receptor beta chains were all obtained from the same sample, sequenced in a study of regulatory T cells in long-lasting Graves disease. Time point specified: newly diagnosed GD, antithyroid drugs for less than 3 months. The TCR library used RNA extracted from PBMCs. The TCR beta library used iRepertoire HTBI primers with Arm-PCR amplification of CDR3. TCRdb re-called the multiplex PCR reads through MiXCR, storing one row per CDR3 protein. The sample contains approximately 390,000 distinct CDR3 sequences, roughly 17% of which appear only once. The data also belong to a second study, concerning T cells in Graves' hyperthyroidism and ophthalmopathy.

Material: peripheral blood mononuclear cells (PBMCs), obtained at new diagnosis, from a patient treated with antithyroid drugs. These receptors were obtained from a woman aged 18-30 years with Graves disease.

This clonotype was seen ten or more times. The chain's CDR3 is CASSYSKGAVNQPQHF. The CDR3 nucleotides are TGTGCCAGCAGTTACTCGAAGGGGGCTGTCAATCAGCCCCAGCATTTT. The chain has TRBV6-2 or TRBV6-3 and TRBJ1-5; 7 bases are a match to TRBD1. V lost 0 bases, J lost 3 bases, and 5 bases stayed unmatched. Germline-derived CDR1 and CDR2 are MNHEY and SVGEGT. The CDR3 extends over 16 amino acids.

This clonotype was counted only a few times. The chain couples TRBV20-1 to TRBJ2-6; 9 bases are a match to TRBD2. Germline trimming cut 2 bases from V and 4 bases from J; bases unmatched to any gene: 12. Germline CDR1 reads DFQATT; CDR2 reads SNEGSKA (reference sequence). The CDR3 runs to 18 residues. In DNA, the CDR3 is TGCAGTGCTAGACCTAGCGGGACGGGTAATCCCGGGGCCAACGTCCTGACTTTC. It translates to CSARPSGTGNPGANVLTF.

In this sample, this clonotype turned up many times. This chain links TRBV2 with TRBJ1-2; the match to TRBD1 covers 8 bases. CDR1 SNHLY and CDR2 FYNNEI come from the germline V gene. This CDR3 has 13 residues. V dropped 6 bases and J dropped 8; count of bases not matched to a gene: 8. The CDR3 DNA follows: TGTGCCAGCAGGGAGCAGGGGGCGGGAGGCTACACCTTC. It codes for CASREQGAGGYTF.

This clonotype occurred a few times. The CDR3 loop reads CASSPRTSLRETQYF. The CDR3 coding sequence is TGTGCCAGCAGCCCCCGGACTAGCCTTAGAGAGACCCAGTACTTC. The V and J genes are TRBV9 and TRBJ2-5; 8 nucleotides line up with TRBD2. With V trimmed by 4 bases and J by 4 bases, 9 bases remained unmatched. Germline CDR1 and CDR2: SGDLS and YYNGEE. CDR3 length equals 15 residues.

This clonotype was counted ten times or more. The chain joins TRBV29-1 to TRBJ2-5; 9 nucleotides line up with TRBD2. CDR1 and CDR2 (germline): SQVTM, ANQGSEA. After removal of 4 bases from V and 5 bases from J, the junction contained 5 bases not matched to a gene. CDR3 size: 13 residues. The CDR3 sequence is CSVAAGGGETQYF. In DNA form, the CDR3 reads TGCAGCGTTGCAGCGGGGGGCGGGGAGACCCAGTACTTC.

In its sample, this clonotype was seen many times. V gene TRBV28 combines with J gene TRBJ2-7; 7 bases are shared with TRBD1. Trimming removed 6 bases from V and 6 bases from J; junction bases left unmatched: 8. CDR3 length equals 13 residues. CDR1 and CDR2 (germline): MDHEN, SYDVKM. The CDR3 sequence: CASSPGGPSEQYF. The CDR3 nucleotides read TGTGCCAGCAGCCCAGGGGGTCCCTCCGAGCAGTACTTC. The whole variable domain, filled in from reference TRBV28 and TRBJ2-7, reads DVKVTQSSRYLVKRTGEKVFLECVQDMDHENMFWYRQDPGLGLRLIYFSYDVKMKEKGDIPEGYSVSREKKERFSLILESASTNQTSMYLCASSPGGPSEQYFGPGTRLTVT.

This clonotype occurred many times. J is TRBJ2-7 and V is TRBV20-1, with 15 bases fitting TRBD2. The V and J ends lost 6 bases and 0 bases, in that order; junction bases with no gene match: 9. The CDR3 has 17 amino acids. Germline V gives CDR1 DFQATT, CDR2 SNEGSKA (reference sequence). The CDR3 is CSASGTSGRSLSYEQYF. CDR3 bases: TGCAGTGCCAGTGGGACTAGCGGGAGGTCCCTCTCCTACGAGCAGTACTTC.

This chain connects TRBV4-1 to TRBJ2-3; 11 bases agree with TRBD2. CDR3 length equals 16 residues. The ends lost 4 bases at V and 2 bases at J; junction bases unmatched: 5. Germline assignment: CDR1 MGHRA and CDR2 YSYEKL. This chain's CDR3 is CASSLRLAGYTDTQYF. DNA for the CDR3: TGCGCCAGCAGCCTCCGACTAGCGGGATACACAGATACGCAGTATTTT.

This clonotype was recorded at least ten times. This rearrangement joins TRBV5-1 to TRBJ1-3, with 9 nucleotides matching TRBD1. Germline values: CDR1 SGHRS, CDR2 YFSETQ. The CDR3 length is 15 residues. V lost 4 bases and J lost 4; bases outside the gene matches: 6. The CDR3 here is CASSPGQGAGNTIYF. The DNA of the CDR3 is TGCGCCAGCAGCCCGGGACAGGGAGCAGGAAACACCATATATTTT.

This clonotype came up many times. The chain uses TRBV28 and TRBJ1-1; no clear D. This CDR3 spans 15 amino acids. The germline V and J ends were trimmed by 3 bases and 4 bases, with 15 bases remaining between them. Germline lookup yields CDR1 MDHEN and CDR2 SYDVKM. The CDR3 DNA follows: TGTGCCAGCAGTTTCGCGATCTCCACGGGCACTGAAGCTTTCTTT. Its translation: CASSFAISTGTEAFF.

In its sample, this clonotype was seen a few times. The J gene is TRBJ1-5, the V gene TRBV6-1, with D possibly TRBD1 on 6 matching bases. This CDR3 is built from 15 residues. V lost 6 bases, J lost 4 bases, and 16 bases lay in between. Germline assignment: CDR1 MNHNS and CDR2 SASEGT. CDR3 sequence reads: CASRGNRVNNQPQHF. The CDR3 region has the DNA TGTGCCAGCAGAGGGAACAGGGTAAATAATCAGCCCCAGCATTTT.

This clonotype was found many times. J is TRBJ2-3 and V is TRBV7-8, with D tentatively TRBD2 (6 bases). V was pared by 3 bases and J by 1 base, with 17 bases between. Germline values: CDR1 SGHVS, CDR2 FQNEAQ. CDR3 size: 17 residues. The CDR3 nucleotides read TGTGCCAGCAGCTTCCCCGGCGCTAGCGCCCGCACAGATACGCAGTATTTT. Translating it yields CASSFPGASARTDTQYF.

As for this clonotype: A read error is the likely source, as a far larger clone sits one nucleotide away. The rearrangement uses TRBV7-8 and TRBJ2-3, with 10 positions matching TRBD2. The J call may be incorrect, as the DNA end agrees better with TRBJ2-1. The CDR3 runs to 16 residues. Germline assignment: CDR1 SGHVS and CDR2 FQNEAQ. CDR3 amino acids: CTSSFVSSGGPNEQFF. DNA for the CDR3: TGTACCAGCAGCTTTGTTTCTAGCGGGGGTCCCAATGAGCAGTTCTTC.

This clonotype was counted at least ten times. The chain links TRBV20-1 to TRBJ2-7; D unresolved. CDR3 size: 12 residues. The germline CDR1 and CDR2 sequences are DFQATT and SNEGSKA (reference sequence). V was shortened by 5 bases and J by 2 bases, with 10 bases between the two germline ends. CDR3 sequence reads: CSAVTITYEQYF. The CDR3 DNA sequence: TGCAGTGCTGTCACGATTACCTACGAGCAGTACTTC.

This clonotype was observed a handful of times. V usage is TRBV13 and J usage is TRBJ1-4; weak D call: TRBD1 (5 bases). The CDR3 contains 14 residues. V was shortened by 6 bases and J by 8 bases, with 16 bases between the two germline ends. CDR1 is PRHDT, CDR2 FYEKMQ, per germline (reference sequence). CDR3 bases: TGTGCCAGCAGTACCGGACGGGGCTTCGAAAAACTGTTTTTT. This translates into CASSTGRGFEKLFF.

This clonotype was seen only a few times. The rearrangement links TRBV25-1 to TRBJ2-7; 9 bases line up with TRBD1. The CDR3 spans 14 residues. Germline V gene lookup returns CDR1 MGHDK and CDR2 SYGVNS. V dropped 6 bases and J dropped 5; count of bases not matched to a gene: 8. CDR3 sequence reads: CASSPGQGRNEQYF. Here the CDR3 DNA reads TGTGCCAGCAGCCCGGGACAGGGAAGAAACGAGCAGTACTTC.

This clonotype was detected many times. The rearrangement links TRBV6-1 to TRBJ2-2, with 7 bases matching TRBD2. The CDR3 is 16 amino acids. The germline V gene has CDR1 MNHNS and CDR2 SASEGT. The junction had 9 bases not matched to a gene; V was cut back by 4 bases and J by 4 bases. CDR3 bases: TGTGCCAGCAGTGGTGGGTTGGGGGGGAGCACCGGGGAGCTGTTTTTT. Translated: CASSGGLGGSTGELFF.

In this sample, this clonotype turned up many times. CDR3 DNA: TGTGCCAGCTCACCGGGTGGCGATGAGCAGTTCTTC. Translating gives CASSPGGDEQFF. This chain uses TRBV18 with TRBJ2-1; D ambiguous. V gave up 3 bases and J gave up 8 bases, with 8 bases separating them. The germline V gene encodes CDR1 KGHSH and CDR2 LQKENI. The CDR3 runs 12 residues.

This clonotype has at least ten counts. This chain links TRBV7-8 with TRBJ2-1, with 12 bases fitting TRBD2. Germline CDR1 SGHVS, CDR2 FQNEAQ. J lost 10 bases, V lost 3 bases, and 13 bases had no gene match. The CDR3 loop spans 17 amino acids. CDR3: CASSFGGWTSGKREQFF. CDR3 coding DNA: TGTGCCAGCAGCTTCGGGGGTTGGACTAGCGGGAAGCGGGAGCAGTTCTTC.

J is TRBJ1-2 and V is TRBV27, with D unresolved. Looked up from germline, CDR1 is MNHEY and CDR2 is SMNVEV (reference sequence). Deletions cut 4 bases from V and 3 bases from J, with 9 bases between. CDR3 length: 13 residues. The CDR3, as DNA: TGTGCCAGCAGTTCATGGGGTGACTATGGCTACACCTTC. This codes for CASSSWGDYGYTF.

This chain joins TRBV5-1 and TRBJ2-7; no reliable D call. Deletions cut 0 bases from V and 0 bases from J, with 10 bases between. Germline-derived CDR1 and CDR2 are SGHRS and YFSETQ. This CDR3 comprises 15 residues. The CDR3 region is CASSLALGNSYEQYF. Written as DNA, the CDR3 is TGCGCCAGCAGCTTGGCCCTAGGGAACTCCTACGAGCAGTACTTC.

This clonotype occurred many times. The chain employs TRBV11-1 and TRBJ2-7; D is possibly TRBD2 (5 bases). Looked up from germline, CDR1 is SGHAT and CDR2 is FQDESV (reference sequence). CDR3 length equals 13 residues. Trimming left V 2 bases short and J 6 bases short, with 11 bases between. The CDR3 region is CASSLLVAFEQYF. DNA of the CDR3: TGTGCCAGCAGCTTATTGGTAGCGTTCGAGCAGTACTTC.

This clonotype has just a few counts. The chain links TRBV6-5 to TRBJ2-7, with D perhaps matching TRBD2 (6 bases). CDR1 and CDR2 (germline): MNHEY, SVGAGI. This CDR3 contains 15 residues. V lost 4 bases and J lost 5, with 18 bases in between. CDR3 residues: CASSSLGQTGDEQYF. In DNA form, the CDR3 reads TGTGCCAGCAGTTCCTTGGGCCAGACGGGGGACGAGCAGTACTTC.

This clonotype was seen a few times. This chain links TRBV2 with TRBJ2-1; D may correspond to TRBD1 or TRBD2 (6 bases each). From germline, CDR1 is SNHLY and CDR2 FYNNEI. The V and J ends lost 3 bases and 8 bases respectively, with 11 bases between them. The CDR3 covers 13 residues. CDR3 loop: CASSEAGQYEQFF. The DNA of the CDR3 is TGTGCCAGCAGTGAGGCGGGACAATATGAGCAGTTCTTC.

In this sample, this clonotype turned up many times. The CDR3 reads CASSDSATNTGELFF. DNA for the CDR3: TGTGCCAGCAGTGACTCGGCGACGAACACCGGGGAGCTGTTTTTT. The rearrangement joins TRBV6-4 to TRBJ2-2, with D unresolved. The V end was cut by 0 bases, the J end by 0 bases, with 5 bases between. Germline V CDR1 and CDR2: MRHNA, SNTAGT. This CDR3 has 15 residues.

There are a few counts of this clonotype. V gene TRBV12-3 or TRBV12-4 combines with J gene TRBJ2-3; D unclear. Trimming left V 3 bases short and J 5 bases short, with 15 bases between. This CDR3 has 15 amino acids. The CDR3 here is CASSFSGMELDTQYF. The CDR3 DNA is TGTGCCAGCAGTTTCAGTGGAATGGAACTAGATACGCAGTATTTT.

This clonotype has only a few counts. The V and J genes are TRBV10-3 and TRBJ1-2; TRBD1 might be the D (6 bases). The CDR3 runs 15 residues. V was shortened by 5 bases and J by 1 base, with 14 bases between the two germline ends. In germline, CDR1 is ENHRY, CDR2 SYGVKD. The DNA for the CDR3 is TGTGCCATCAGTACGGGACAAAAGATTAACTATGGCTACACCTTC. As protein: CAISTGQKINYGYTF.

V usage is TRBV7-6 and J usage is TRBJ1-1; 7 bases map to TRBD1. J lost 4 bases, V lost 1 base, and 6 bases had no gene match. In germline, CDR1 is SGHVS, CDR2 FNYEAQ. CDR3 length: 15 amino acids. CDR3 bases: TGTGCCAGCAGCTTAGGATCGACAGGGAGCACTGAAGCTTTCTTT. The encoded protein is CASSLGSTGSTEAFF.

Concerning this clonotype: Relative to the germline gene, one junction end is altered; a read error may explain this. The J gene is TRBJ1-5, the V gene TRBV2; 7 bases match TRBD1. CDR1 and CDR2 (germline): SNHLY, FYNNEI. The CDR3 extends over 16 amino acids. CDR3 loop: CAGSVDREEYEEPQHF. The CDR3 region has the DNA TGTGCCGGCAGCGTCGACAGGGAGGAATATGAAGAGCCCCAGCATTTT.

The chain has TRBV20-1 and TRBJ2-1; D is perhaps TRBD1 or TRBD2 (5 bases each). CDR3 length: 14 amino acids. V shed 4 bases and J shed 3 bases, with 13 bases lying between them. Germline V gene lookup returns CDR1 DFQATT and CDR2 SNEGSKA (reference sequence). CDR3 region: CSAKGGQDYNEQFF. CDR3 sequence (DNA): TGCAGTGCTAAAGGAGGACAAGACTACAATGAGCAGTTCTTC.